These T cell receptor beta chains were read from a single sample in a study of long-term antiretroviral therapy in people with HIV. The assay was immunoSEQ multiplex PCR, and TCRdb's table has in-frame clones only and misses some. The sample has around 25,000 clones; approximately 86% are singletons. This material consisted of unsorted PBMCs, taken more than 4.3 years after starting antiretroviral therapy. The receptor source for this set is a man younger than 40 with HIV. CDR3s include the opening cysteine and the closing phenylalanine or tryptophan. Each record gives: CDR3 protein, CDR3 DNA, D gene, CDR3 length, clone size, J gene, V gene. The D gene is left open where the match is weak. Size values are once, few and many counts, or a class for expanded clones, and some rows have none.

CASSSLLKAYNEQFF	TGTGCCAGCAGTTCATTACTAAAAGCCTACAATGAGCAGTTCTTC	-	15	-	TRBJ2-1	TRBV27
CASSLAAGGTDTQYF	TGTGCCAGCAGCCTCGCGGCAGGGGGAACAGATACGCAGTATTTT	TRBD1	15	-	TRBJ2-3	TRBV7-9
CASSHRLPGQGVLNEQFF	TGCGCCAGCAGCCACCGATTGCCGGGACAGGGGGTTCTAAATGAGCAGTTCTTC	TRBD1	18	-	TRBJ2-1	TRBV4-1
CASSGTGSTSNEQFF	TGTGCCAGCAGTGGGACAGGGTCTACGAGCAATGAGCAGTTCTTC	TRBD1	15	-	TRBJ2-1	TRBV2
CASSYLSIAKNIQYF	TGTGCCAGCAGTTACCTTAGTATAGCCAAAAACATTCAGTACTTC	-	15	-	TRBJ2-4	TRBV2
CAWIRDRGYGYTF	TGTGCCTGGATCCGGGACAGGGGATATGGCTACACCTTC	TRBD1	13	few	TRBJ1-2	TRBV30
CATGLAGNTQETQYF	TGTGCCACCGGACTAGCGGGGAATACCCAAGAGACCCAGTACTTC	TRBD2	15	-	TRBJ2-5	TRBV11-2
CASSQDGGDTDTQYF	TGTGCCAGCAGCCAAGATGGCGGCGATACAGATACGCAGTATTTT	-	15	-	TRBJ2-3	TRBV4-2
CASSVGGGLQETQYF	TGTGCCAGCAGCGTAGGCGGGGGGCTCCAAGAGACCCAGTACTTC	TRBD2	15	-	TRBJ2-5	TRBV9
CASSGSGFGYTF	TGTGCCAGCAGCGGGTCAGGGTTCGGCTACACCTTC	-	12	few	TRBJ1-2	TRBV5-6
CASSDTGEARSNQPQHF	TGTGCCAGCAGTGATACAGGGGAGGCGCGAAGCAATCAGCCCCAGCATTTT	TRBD1	17	-	TRBJ1-5	TRBV28
CSVNRANTEAFF	TGCAGCGTGAACAGGGCGAACACTGAAGCTTTCTTT	-	12	once	TRBJ1-1	TRBV29-1
CSVRTAYEQYF	TGCAGCGTGCGGACAGCCTACGAGCAGTACTTC	-	11	-	TRBJ2-7	TRBV29-1
CASSLGSQKDF	TGTGCCAGCAGCTTGGGCTCACAGAAGGACTTC	-	11	once	TRBJ2-7	TRBV11-2
CAIGGPAGGTTEQYF	TGTGCCATAGGGGGGCCGGCTGGCGGGACTACCGAGCAGTACTTC	-	15	-	TRBJ2-7	TRBV6-1
CASGGTGNTEAFF	TGTGCCAGCGGGGGGACAGGGAACACTGAAGCTTTCTTT	TRBD1	13	-	TRBJ1-1	TRBV28
CASSVRIGGTGELFF	TGTGCCAGCAGCGTTAGGATAGGGGGCACCGGGGAGCTGTTTTTT	-	15	-	TRBJ2-2	TRBV9
CASSIGTGLPLKYF	TGTGCCAGTAGCATCGGGACAGGCTTACCCCTAAAGTATTTT	TRBD1	14	-	TRBJ2-3	TRBV19
CASTGSTILDEQFF	TGTGCCAGCACCGGGTCCACCATTTTGGATGAGCAGTTCTTC	-	14	-	TRBJ2-1	TRBV7-8
CASSRDSNTEAFF	TGTGCCAGCAGCCGGGACAGCAACACTGAAGCTTTCTTT	TRBD1	13	-	TRBJ1-1	TRBV7-9
CASSLPQNTEAFF	TGTGCCAGCAGCTTACCCCAGAACACTGAAGCTTTCTTT	-	13	-	TRBJ1-1	TRBV7-9
CASTSTGTKLFF	TGTGCCAGCACCTCGACAGGGACAAAACTGTTTTTT	TRBD1	12	-	TRBJ1-4	TRBV7-9
CASSASRLSTDTQYF	TGTGCCAGCAGCGCCTCGCGACTTAGCACAGATACGCAGTATTTT	-	15	once	TRBJ2-3	TRBV9
CASPQTDPAGGSTDTQYF	TGTGCCAGCCCCCAGACCGACCCTGCGGGGGGGAGCACAGATACGCAGTATTTT	TRBD2	18	once	TRBJ2-3	TRBV5-5
CASSVGPAARKDTQYF	TGTGCCAGCAGCGTCGGCCCGGCTGCTAGGAAGGACACCCAGTACTTC	-	16	-	TRBJ2-5	TRBV5-6
CAWSVHRGLAGVLYEQYF	TGTGCCTGGAGTGTCCATCGGGGACTAGCGGGAGTACTTTACGAGCAGTACTTC	TRBD2	18	-	TRBJ2-7	TRBV30
CAISLTGRGSYDEQFF	TGTGCCATCAGCCTCACAGGAAGAGGGTCATACGATGAGCAGTTCTTC	-	16	-	TRBJ2-1	TRBV10-3
CASSSPFQGNEQFF	TGTGCCAGCAGCTCCCCGTTCCAGGGCAATGAGCAGTTCTTC	-	14	-	TRBJ2-1	TRBV7-2
CASTPQGWRGVNTGELFF	TGTGCCAGCACCCCTCAGGGATGGCGGGGGGTCAACACCGGGGAGCTGTTTTTT	TRBD2	18	once	TRBJ2-2	TRBV7-9
CASSLGTNNQPQHF	TGTGCCAGCAGCTTAGGGACCAACAATCAGCCCCAGCATTTT	-	14	few	TRBJ1-5	TRBV7-8
CAWKDSPTDTQYF	TGTGCCTGGAAAGACTCGCCCACAGATACGCAGTATTTT	-	13	-	TRBJ2-3	TRBV30
CASSTFTGTDGYTF	TGTGCCAGCAGCACCTTCACCGGGACAGATGGCTACACCTTC	-	14	-	TRBJ1-2	TRBV21-1
CASMDRASTDTQYF	TGTGCCTCCATGGACAGGGCGAGCACAGATACGCAGTATTTT	TRBD1	14	-	TRBJ2-3	TRBV10-3